This T cell receptor beta chain stems from a study of blood T cell repertoires in COVID-19. The method was immunoSEQ multiplex PCR; TCRdb's version includes in-frame clones alone and lacks a portion of them. This repertoire shows roughly 450,000 clones, less than 95% found once; its top ten account for around 0.6%. CDR1 SGHVS and CDR2 FNYEAQ come from the germline V gene. CDR3 length equals 15 residues. The V segment lost 6 bases and the J segment 7 bases; nucleotides outside the gene matches: 14. The genes are TRBV7-6 and TRBJ1-2; 7 bases align to TRBD1. The receptor comes from a man aged 18 to 35 who had recovered from COVID-19. The sequenced material came from PBMCs or T cells enriched from blood (not recorded which). CDR3 nucleotide sequence: TGTGCCAGCAGTCACCCCGGAACAGGGGAGGCTGGCTACACCTTC. Its translation: CASSHPGTGEAGYTF.